The clone carrying this T cell receptor (beta chain) appeared once. Its antigen is unidentified. Repertoires were generated with immunoSEQ multiplex PCR, while TCRdb's copy carries only in-frame clones and drops some. The table includes 850,000 to 1,200,000 clones, about 75% detected once. The CDR3 contains 13 residues. The junction had 5 bases not matched to a gene; V was cut back by 7 bases and J by 4 bases. Germline CDR1 and CDR2: MNHEY and SVGAGI. The split of CD4+ cells yielded CD45RA+ naive and CD45RA-negative memory subsets. This record comes from a study of shared clonotypes between healthy human individuals. Study results and limitations: Estimated clonotype richness was generally higher in naive than memory subsets. Few donors restricted represented genetic and exposure-history diversity.

Sequencing used memory CD4+ T cells sorted from blood. Noted subset: CD45RA-negative fraction. The source is a man aged 18 to 29 in good health. This chain joins TRBV6-5 and TRBJ2-7; 9 bases map to TRBD1. In nucleotides, the CDR3 is TGTGCCAGCACGACAGGGGGTGGGTACGAGCAGTACTTC. Translated: CASTTGGGYEQYF.